This T cell receptor (beta chain) was sequenced for a study of shared clonotypes between healthy human individuals. The study, taken as a whole, reports: Naive subsets typically showed greater estimated richness than memory subsets.

Naivety among CD8 cells was defined by CD45RO negativity and positive CCR7 selection, thereby excluding terminally differentiated effector memory CD45RA+ cells. Germline loops: CDR1 SGHAT, CDR2 FQNNGV. The CDR3 covers 15 residues. J lost 7 bases, V lost 2 bases, and 10 bases had no gene match. The protocol was immunoSEQ multiplex PCR, while the TCRdb copy is restricted to in-frame clones and leaves out a portion. Of more than 2 million clones detected, over 85% appear once; the ten largest clones hold roughly 1%. Turning to this clone: What it recognizes is unknown.

The genes are TRBV11-2 and TRBJ1-2, with 7 bases identical to TRBD1. This clonotype originated in a man aged 18 to 30 in good health. Sequencing used naive CD8+ T cells sorted from blood. DNA of the CDR3: TGTGCCAGCAGCTTACTTGAGGGGGCAGGTCGTGGCTACACCTTC. This encodes CASSLLEGAGRGYTF.